The TCR beta chain described here comes from a study of PD-1 blockade in mismatch repair-deficient tumors. Every patient had mismatch repair deficiency by PCR or immunohistochemistry. This clone has just one count. The table came from immunoSEQ multiplex PCR; TCRdb's copy has only in-frame clones and leaves some out. This sample has some 51,000 clones, with about 85% found just once. This CDR3 has 15 amino acids. The germline V gene has CDR1 MNHEY and CDR2 SVGAGI. The V and J ends lost 7 bases and 6 bases respectively, with 21 bases between them. This chain uses TRBV6-5 with TRBJ1-2; D perhaps matches TRBD1 (5 bases). The sequence came from an adult with mismatch repair-deficient cancer. The input for sequencing was peripheral blood, taken approximately 20 weeks after starting pembrolizumab. The CDR3 reads CASIAVGHRTNGYTF. The CDR3, as DNA: TGTGCCAGCATAGCAGTGGGTCACAGGACTAATGGCTACACCTTC.